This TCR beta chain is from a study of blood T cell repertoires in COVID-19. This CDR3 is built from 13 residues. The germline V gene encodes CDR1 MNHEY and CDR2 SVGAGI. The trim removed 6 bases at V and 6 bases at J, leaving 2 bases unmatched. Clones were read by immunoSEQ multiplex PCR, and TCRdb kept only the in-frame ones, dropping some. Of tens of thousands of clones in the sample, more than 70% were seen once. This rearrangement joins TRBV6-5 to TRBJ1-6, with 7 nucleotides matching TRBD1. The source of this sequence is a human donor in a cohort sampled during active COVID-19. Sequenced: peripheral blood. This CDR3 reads CASRWDSNSPLHF. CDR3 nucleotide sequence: TGTGCCAGCAGGTGGGACAGTAATTCACCCCTCCACTTT.